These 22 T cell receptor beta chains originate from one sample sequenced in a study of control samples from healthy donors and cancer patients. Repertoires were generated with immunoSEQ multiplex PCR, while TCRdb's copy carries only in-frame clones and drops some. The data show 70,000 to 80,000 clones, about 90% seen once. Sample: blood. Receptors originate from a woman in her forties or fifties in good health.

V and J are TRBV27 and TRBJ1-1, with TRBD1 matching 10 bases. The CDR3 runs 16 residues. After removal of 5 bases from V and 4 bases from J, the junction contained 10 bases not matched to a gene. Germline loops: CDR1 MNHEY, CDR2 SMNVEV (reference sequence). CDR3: CASSLRQGAPVTEAFF. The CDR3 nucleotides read TGTGCCAGCAGTCTACGACAGGGGGCGCCGGTCACTGAAGCTTTCTTT.

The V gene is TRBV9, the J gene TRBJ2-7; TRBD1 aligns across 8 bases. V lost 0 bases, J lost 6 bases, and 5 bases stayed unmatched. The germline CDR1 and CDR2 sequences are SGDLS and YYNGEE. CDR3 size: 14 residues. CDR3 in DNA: TGTGCCAGCAGCGTAGCTTGGACAGGGACCGAGCAGTACTTC. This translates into CASSVAWTGTEQYF.

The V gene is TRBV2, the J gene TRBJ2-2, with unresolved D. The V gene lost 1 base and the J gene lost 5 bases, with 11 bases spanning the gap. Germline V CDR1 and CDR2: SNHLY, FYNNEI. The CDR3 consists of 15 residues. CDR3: CASSEVRLGTGELFF. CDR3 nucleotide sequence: TGTGCCAGCAGTGAAGTTAGGCTGGGGACCGGGGAGCTGTTTTTT.

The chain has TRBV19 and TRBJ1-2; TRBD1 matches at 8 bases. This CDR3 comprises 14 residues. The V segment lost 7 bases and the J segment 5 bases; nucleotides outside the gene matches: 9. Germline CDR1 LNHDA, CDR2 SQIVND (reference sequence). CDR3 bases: TGTGCCAGTACCCCAGGGGGCGGGAGGTATGGCTACACCTTC. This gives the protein CASTPGGGRYGYTF. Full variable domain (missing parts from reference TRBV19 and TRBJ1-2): DGGITQSPKYLFRKEGQNVTLSCEQNLNHDAMYWYRQDPGQGLRLIYYSQIVNDFQKGDIAEGYSVSREKKESFPLTVTSAQKNPTAFYLCASTPGGGRYGYTFGSGTRLTVV.

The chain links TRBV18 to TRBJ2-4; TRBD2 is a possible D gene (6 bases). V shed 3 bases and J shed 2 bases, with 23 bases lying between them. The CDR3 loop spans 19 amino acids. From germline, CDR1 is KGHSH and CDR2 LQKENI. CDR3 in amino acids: CASSPLPGGARVTKNIQYF. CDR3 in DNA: TGTGCCAGCTCACCTCTCCCCGGCGGGGCGCGGGTTACCAAAAACATTCAGTACTTC. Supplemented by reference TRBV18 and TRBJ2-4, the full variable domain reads NAGVMQNPRHLVRRRGQEARLRCSPMKGHSHVYWYRQLPEEGLKFMVYLQKENIIDESGMPKERFSAEFPKEGPSILRIQQVVRGDSAAYFCASSPLPGGARVTKNIQYFGAGTRLSVL.

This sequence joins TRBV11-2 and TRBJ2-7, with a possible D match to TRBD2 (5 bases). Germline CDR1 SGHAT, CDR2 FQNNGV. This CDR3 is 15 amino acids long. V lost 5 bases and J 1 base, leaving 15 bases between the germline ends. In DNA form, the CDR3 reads TGTGCCAGCAGCCGCGCGGCGGGTCCATCCTACGAGCAGTACTTC. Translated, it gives CASSRAAGPSYEQYF.

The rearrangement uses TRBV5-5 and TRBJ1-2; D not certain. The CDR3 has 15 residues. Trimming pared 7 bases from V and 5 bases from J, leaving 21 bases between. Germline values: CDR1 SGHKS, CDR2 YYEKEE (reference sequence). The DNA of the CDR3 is TGTGCCAGCCCGAGCACGGTTTTGGGATGGTATGGCTACACCTTC. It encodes CASPSTVLGWYGYTF.

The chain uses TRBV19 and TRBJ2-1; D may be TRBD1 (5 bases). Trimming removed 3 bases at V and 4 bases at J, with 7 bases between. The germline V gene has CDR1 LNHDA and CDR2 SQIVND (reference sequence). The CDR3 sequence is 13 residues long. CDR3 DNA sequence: TGTGCCAGTAGTATTAGGGGATACAATGAGCAGTTCTTC. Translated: CASSIRGYNEQFF.

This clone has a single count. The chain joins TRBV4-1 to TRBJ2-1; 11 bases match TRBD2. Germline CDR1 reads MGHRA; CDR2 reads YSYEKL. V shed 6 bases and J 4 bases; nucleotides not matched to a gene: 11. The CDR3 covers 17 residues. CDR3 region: CASRRGGASGGYNEQFF. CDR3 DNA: TGCGCCAGCAGAAGGGGTGGCGCTAGCGGGGGGTACAATGAGCAGTTCTTC.

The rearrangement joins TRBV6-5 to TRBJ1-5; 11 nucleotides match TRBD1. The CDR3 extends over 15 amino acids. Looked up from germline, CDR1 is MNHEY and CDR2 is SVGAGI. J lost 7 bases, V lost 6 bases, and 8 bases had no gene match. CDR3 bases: TGTGCCAGCAGCTCCGGACAGGGGGCTTGGCAGCCCCAGCATTTT. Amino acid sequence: CASSSGQGAWQPQHF.

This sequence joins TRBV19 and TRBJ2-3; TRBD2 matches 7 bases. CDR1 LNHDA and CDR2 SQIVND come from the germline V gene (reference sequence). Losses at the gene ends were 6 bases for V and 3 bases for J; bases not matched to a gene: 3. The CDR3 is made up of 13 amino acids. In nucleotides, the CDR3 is TGTGCCAGTAGCCTGGGGGGGACAGATACGCAGTATTTT. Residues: CASSLGGTDTQYF.

The CDR3 loop reads CASSLARWEQFF. The CDR3 coding sequence is TGTGCCAGCAGCTTGGCTAGATGGGAGCAGTTCTTC. The chain joins TRBV5-8 to TRBJ2-1, with D hard to call. The CDR3 contains 12 residues. With 0 bases removed from V and 10 bases from J, the gap between germline ends came to 8 bases. Germline-derived CDR1 and CDR2 are SGHTS and YDEGEE.

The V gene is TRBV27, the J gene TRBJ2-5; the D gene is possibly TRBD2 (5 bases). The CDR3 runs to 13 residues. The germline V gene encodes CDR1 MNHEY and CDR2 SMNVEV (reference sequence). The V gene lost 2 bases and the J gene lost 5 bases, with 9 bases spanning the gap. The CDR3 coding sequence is TGTGCCAGCAGTTTACGGGAACGGGAGACCCAGTACTTC. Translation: CASSLRERETQYF.

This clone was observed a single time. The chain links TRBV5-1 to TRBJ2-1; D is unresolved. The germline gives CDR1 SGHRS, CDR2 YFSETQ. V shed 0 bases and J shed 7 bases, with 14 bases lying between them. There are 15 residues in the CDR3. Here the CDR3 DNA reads TGCGCCAGCAGCTTGGCCACCCTCAGCCATAATGAGCAGTTCTTC. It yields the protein CASSLATLSHNEQFF. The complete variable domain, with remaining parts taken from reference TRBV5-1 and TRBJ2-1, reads KAGVTQTPRYLIKTRGQQVTLSCSPISGHRSVSWYQQTPGQGLQFLFEYFSETQRNKGNFPGRFSGRQFSNSRSEMNVSTLELGDSALYLCASSLATLSHNEQFFGPGTRLTVL.

This CDR3 reads CASSQGDGTAYGYTF. In nucleotides, the CDR3 is TGTGCCAGCAGCCAGGGGGACGGGACAGCCTATGGCTACACCTTC. The chain links TRBV4-2 to TRBJ1-2, with 7 bases identical to TRBD1. The length of the CDR3 is 15 residues. The junction had 8 bases not matched to a gene; V was cut back by 3 bases and J by 4 bases. Germline assignment: CDR1 LGHNA and CDR2 YNFKEQ.

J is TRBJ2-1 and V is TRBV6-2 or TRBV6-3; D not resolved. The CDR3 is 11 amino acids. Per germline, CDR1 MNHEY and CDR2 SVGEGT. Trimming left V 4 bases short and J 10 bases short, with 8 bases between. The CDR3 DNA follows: TGTGCCAGCAGTTCCGTTGGCGAGCAGTTCTTC. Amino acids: CASSSVGEQFF.

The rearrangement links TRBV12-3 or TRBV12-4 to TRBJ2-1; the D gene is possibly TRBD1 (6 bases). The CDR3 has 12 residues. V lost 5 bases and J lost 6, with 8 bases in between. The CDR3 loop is CASSGGSNEQFF. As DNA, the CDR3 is TGTGCCAGCAGTGGGGGCTCCAATGAGCAGTTCTTC.

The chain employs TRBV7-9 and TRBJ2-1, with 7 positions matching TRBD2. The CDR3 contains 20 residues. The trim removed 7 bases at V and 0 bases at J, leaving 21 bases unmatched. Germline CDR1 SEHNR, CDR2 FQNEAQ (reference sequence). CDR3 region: CASTSPSRLAVTSSYNEQFF. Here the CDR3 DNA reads TGTGCCAGCACCTCCCCCTCTCGACTAGCCGTAACAAGCTCCTACAATGAGCAGTTCTTC.

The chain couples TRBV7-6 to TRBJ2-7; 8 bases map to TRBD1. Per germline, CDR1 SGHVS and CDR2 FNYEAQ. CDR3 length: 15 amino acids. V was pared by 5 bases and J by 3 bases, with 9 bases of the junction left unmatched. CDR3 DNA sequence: TGTGCCAGCAGCCCTTGGGACAGGCCCGTCTACGAGCAGTACTTC. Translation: CASSPWDRPVYEQYF. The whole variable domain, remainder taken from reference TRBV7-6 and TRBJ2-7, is GAGVSQSPRYKVTKRGQDVALRCDPISGHVSLYWYRQALGQGPEFLTYFNYEAQQDKSGLPNDRFSAERPEGSISTLTIQRTEQRDSAMYRCASSPWDRPVYEQYFGPGTRLTVT.

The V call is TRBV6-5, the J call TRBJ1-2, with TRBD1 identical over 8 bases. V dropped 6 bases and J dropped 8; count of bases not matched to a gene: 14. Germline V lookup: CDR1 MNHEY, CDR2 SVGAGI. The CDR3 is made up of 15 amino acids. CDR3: CASSPDRVSSSGYTF. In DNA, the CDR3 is TGTGCCAGCAGCCCGGACAGGGTGTCATCTAGCGGCTACACCTTC.

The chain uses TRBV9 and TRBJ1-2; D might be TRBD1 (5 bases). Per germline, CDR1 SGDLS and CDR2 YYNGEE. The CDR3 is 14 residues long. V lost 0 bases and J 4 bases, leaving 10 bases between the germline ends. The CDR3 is CASSVGGFGYGYTF. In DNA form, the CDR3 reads TGTGCCAGCAGCGTAGGGGGGTTCGGCTATGGCTACACCTTC.

The CDR3 DNA reads TGTGCCAGTAGTACCACAACAGGGTTCCCACGGGAGACCCAGTACTTC. This translates into CASSTTTGFPRETQYF. The genes are TRBV19 and TRBJ2-5; D is possibly TRBD1 (6 bases). The CDR3 runs to 16 residues. In germline, CDR1 is LNHDA, CDR2 SQIVND (reference sequence). Trimming took off 4 bases at V and 5 bases at J, with 20 bases between the two ends.